This TCR beta chain was recorded in a study of cytomegalovirus exposure and HLA in healthy donors (dated by TCRdb to the late 2010s). Background for the entire study: A later analysis indicated that the 120 or so validation repertoires were generated on the platform also employed for the 700 or so repertoires of the first cohort. The study was designed to test whether signatures of past pathogen exposure could be identified by cataloging public T cell receptors. In addition to the first cohort of roughly 670 subjects, a separate validation cohort of under 150 different subjects was used. High-throughput TCR immunosequencing, statistical association of individual TCRs with disease status, and machine learning were combined to predict cytomegalovirus infection status. General conclusions and limits of the study: A total of fewer than 200 TCR beta chains were listed by the study as associated with cytomegalovirus. According to the authors, the approach could potentially be generalized to other disease states and immunological phenotypes. Of the cluster scores, approximately 94% were above 0 in a later analysis, which found that TCRs clustered in the first cohort also tended to co-occur in the approximately 110 validation repertoires. A few of the identified cytomegalovirus-associated TCR beta chains were confirmed in vitro to be specific for cytomegalovirus antigens. Cytomegalovirus status was reported to be diagnosed by the classifier with high specificity and sensitivity in both the original and validation cohorts. While some public TCRs were present in many individuals, most TCR sequences turned up only very rarely across donors. All 120 or so repertoires were used to score co-occurrence in the validation cohort in a later analysis, because that analysis had no HLA typing for the cohort.

CDR1 and CDR2 are drawn from the germline V gene: SGHVS, FNYEAQ. V is clipped by 2 bases and J by 3 bases, and the sequence between their germline boundaries is 11 bases long. Taken from cysteine to phenylalanine, the CDR3 has 15 residues. Only CDR3 DNA remains: 45 bases, in frame from the first base. Concerning this clone itself: Its antigen is currently not known. The input lacks base qualities; no much larger clone sits a single base away.

Separate from the approximately 670-subject first cohort, the validation cohort of 120 subjects was the group to which the donors belonged. Library preparation employed the immunoSEQ multiplex PCR assay. As for how the authors treated the data: A statistical classification framework was developed to diagnose cytomegalovirus status using the catalog of TCR beta chain sequences. In its TCRdb copy, this immuneACCESS table keeps in-frame sequences only and misses some clones. Where compared with another copy, unresolved V genes explain less than half of these, and the others have no known cause. V and J calls plus clone size are reproduced from that table; the DNA served to infer D and trimming. In this sample the table shows some 170,000 clones, about 83% of which occur a single time. Clones ranked in the top ten supply more than 1.3% of the sample.

The receptor chain draws on TRBV7-6 and TRBJ1-5; tentative D gene TRBD1, with 5 bases matching. The clonotype originates from a woman in her 30s in good health and CMV-seronegative. Material for sequencing was PBMCs. The DNA sequence is TGTGCCAGCAGCTTAACCTGGGGACTCAATCAGCCCCAGCATTTT. This gives the protein CASSLTWGLNQPQHF.